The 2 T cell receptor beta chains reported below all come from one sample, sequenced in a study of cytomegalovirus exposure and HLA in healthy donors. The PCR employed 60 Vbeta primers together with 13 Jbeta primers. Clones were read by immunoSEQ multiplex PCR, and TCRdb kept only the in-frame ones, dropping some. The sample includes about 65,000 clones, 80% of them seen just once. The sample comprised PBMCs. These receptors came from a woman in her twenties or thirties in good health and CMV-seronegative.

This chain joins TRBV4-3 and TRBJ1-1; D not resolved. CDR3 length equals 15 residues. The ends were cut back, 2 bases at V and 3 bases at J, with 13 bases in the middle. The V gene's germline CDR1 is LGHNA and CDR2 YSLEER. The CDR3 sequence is CASSQLLDWDTEAFF. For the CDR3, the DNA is TGCGCCAGCAGCCAACTGTTGGACTGGGACACTGAAGCTTTCTTT.

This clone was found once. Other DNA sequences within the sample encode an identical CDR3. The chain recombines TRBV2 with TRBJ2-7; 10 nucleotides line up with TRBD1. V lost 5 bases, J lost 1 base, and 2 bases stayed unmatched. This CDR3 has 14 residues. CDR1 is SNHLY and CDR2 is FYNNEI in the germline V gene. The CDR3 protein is CASSRTGGSYEQYF. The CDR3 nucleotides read TGTGCCAGCAGTCGGACAGGGGGGTCCTACGAGCAGTACTTC.